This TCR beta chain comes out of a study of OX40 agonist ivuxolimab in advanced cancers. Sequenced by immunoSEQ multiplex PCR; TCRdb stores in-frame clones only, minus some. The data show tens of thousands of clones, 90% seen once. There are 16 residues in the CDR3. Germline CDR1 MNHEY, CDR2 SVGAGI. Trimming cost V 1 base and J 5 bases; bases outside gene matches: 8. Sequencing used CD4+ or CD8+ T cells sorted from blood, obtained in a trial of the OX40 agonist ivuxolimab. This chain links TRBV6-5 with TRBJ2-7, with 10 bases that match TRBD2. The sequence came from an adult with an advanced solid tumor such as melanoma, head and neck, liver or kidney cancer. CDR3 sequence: CASSYLGTSEKDEQYF. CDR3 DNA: TGTGCCAGCAGTTACTTGGGGACTAGCGAGAAGGACGAGCAGTACTTC.